These T cell receptor beta chains were read from a single sample in a study of cytomegalovirus exposure and HLA in healthy donors. Measured with immunoSEQ multiplex PCR; TCRdb has only the in-frame clones, and not every one. In all, the sample yields around 70,000 clones. The specimen sequenced was PBMCs. The receptor source for this set is a middle-aged woman in good health and CMV-seropositive. CDR3s include the opening cysteine and the closing phenylalanine or tryptophan. D genes are given only for firm matches. A row's size may be missing; if present it is once, few, many or a size class.

D gene: NA
clone size: NA
V gene: TRBV29-1
J gene: TRBJ2-3
CDR3 protein: CSVEGRGTSTDTQYF
CDR3 DNA: TGCAGCGTTGAAGGCCGGGGGACTAGCACAGATACGCAGTATTTT

D gene: NA
clone size: NA
V gene: TRBV6-5
J gene: TRBJ1-2
CDR3 protein: CASSYLEGIPGGYTF
CDR3 DNA: TGTGCCAGCAGTTACCTGGAGGGCATTCCAGGTGGCTACACCTTC

D gene: NA
clone size: NA
V gene: TRBV11-2
J gene: TRBJ2-5
CDR3 protein: CASSSTKRRNQETQYF
CDR3 DNA: TGTGCCAGCAGCTCCACAAAGAGGCGGAATCAAGAGACCCAGTACTTC

D gene: TRBD2
clone size: NA
V gene: TRBV7-8
J gene: TRBJ2-1
CDR3 protein: CASSHWGRGGEDEQFF
CDR3 DNA: TGTGCCAGCAGCCACTGGGGTCGTGGGGGGGAGGATGAGCAGTTCTTC

D gene: NA
clone size: NA
V gene: TRBV5-1
J gene: TRBJ2-1
CDR3 protein: CASSLSITPDGGYNEQFF
CDR3 DNA: TGCGCCAGCAGCTTGAGTATAACGCCGGACGGCGGGTACAATGAGCAGTTCTTC

D gene: NA
clone size: NA
V gene: TRBV19
J gene: TRBJ1-1
CDR3 protein: CASSIAVVTEAFF
CDR3 DNA: TGTGCCAGTAGTATAGCGGTGGTCACTGAAGCTTTCTTT

D gene: NA
clone size: NA
V gene: TRBV6-1
J gene: TRBJ2-1
CDR3 protein: CASSSSLANEQFF
CDR3 DNA: TGTGCCAGCAGTTCTTCCCTAGCGAATGAGCAGTTCTTC

D gene: TRBD1
clone size: NA
V gene: TRBV5-1
J gene: TRBJ1-5
CDR3 protein: CASSVATGGYSTRNQPQHF
CDR3 DNA: TGCGCCAGCAGCGTTGCGACAGGGGGGTACTCGACTCGCAATCAGCCCCAGCATTTT

D gene: NA
clone size: NA
V gene: TRBV6-5
J gene: TRBJ1-1
CDR3 protein: CASSYYRDSEAFF
CDR3 DNA: TGCGCCAGCAGTTACTATCGGGATAGCGAAGCTTTCTTT

D gene: NA
clone size: NA
V gene: TRBV6-4
J gene: TRBJ1-1
CDR3 protein: CASSSARRDILKDTEAFF
CDR3 DNA: TGTGCCAGCAGCAGTGCCCGCCGGGACATTCTGAAGGACACTGAAGCTTTCTTT

D gene: TRBD2
clone size: NA
V gene: TRBV19
J gene: TRBJ2-6
CDR3 protein: CASIPNSGSGGANVLTF
CDR3 DNA: TGTGCCAGTATCCCAAATAGCGGGAGTGGAGGGGCCAACGTCCTGACTTTC

D gene: TRBD2
clone size: NA
V gene: TRBV10-3
J gene: TRBJ2-2
CDR3 protein: CAIRVTSGVTNTGELFF
CDR3 DNA: TGTGCCATCAGGGTGACTAGCGGGGTAACGAACACCGGGGAGCTGTTTTTT

D gene: TRBD1
clone size: NA
V gene: TRBV6-1
J gene: TRBJ1-5
CDR3 protein: CASQQGDSQPQHF
CDR3 DNA: TGTGCCAGTCAACAGGGGGACAGTCAGCCCCAGCATTTT

D gene: TRBD1
clone size: NA
V gene: TRBV6-5
J gene: TRBJ2-7
CDR3 protein: CASSTGQGYYEQYF
CDR3 DNA: TGTGCCAGCAGCACTGGACAGGGCTACTACGAGCAGTACTTC

D gene: NA
clone size: NA
V gene: TRBV5-1
J gene: TRBJ2-5
CDR3 protein: CASRPGTAGNQETQYF
CDR3 DNA: TGCGCCAGCAGGCCCGGCACGGCGGGGAATCAAGAGACCCAGTACTTC

D gene: TRBD1
clone size: NA
V gene: TRBV19
J gene: TRBJ1-5
CDR3 protein: CASKNTGGNQPQHF
CDR3 DNA: TGTGCCAGTAAGAACACAGGGGGCAATCAGCCCCAGCATTTT

D gene: TRBD1
clone size: NA
V gene: TRBV6-5
J gene: TRBJ1-5
CDR3 protein: CASSDGTGHQPQHF
CDR3 DNA: TGTGCCAGCAGTGACGGGACAGGGCATCAGCCCCAGCATTTT

D gene: NA
clone size: NA
V gene: TRBV28
J gene: TRBJ2-3
CDR3 protein: CASLTGSDTQYF
CDR3 DNA: TGTGCCAGCCTAACAGGGTCCGATACGCAGTATTTT

D gene: TRBD1
clone size: NA
V gene: TRBV28
J gene: TRBJ1-2
CDR3 protein: CAILRRGQGANYGYTF
CDR3 DNA: TGTGCCATCCTCCGCCGGGGACAGGGTGCTAACTATGGCTACACCTTC

D gene: TRBD2
clone size: NA
V gene: TRBV6-5
J gene: TRBJ2-1
CDR3 protein: CASSSDWTSSGEQFF
CDR3 DNA: TGTGCCAGCAGTTCCGATTGGACTAGCTCAGGTGAGCAGTTCTTC

D gene: NA
clone size: NA
V gene: TRBV15
J gene: TRBJ2-7
CDR3 protein: CATSRDKFYEQYF
CDR3 DNA: TGTGCCACCAGCAGAGATAAATTTTACGAGCAGTACTTC

D gene: NA
clone size: NA
V gene: TRBV7-6
J gene: TRBJ2-7
CDR3 protein: CASSPRRTYEQYF
CDR3 DNA: TGTGCCAGCAGCCCGCGGAGGACTTACGAGCAGTACTTC

D gene: NA
clone size: NA
V gene: TRBV18
J gene: TRBJ1-4
CDR3 protein: CASSPFDGQLNEKLFF
CDR3 DNA: TGTGCCAGCTCACCTTTCGACGGACAGCTTAATGAAAAACTGTTTTTT

D gene: NA
clone size: NA
V gene: TRBV11-2
J gene: TRBJ1-4
CDR3 protein: CASSPGGYLANEKLFF
CDR3 DNA: TGTGCCAGCAGCCCTGGAGGGTATTTGGCTAATGAAAAACTGTTTTTT

D gene: NA
clone size: NA
V gene: TRBV5-4
J gene: TRBJ1-2
CDR3 protein: CASSWGGAQGYRYGYTF
CDR3 DNA: TGTGCCAGCAGCTGGGGGGGGGCGCAGGGTTATAGGTATGGCTACACCTTC

D gene: TRBD2
clone size: NA
V gene: TRBV7-2
J gene: TRBJ2-7
CDR3 protein: CASSLQRRTSDYEQYF
CDR3 DNA: TGTGCCAGCAGCCTACAGAGGAGGACTAGCGATTACGAGCAGTACTTC

D gene: TRBD1
clone size: NA
V gene: TRBV28
J gene: TRBJ1-1
CDR3 protein: CASRMGQINTEAFF
CDR3 DNA: TGTGCCAGCAGGATGGGACAGATTAACACTGAAGCTTTCTTT

D gene: NA
clone size: NA
V gene: TRBV28
J gene: TRBJ2-7
CDR3 protein: CASSSLAGLSSYEQYF
CDR3 DNA: TGTGCCAGCAGTTCCCTAGCTGGACTCAGCTCCTACGAGCAGTACTTC

D gene: NA
clone size: NA
V gene: TRBV4-3
J gene: TRBJ2-2
CDR3 protein: CASSQELGGARTGELFF
CDR3 DNA: TGCGCCAGCAGCCAAGAACTTGGGGGGGCCCGGACCGGGGAGCTGTTTTTT

D gene: TRBD1
clone size: NA
V gene: TRBV28
J gene: TRBJ1-5
CDR3 protein: CASSKPGQGYNQPQHF
CDR3 DNA: TGTGCCAGCAGTAAACCGGGACAGGGCTACAATCAGCCCCAGCATTTT

D gene: NA
clone size: NA
V gene: TRBV7-3
J gene: TRBJ2-5
CDR3 protein: CASSSGTNQETQYF
CDR3 DNA: TGTGCCAGCAGTTCCGGGACAAACCAAGAGACCCAGTACTTC

D gene: NA
clone size: NA
V gene: TRBV2
J gene: TRBJ1-6
CDR3 protein: CASRGGSSSYNSPLHF
CDR3 DNA: TGTGCCAGTCGGGGGGGCTCAAGCTCCTATAATTCACCCCTCCACTTT

D gene: NA
clone size: NA
V gene: TRBV7-2
J gene: TRBJ1-1
CDR3 protein: CASSFAGNTEAFF
CDR3 DNA: TGTGCCAGCAGCTTTGCGGGGAACACTGAAGCTTTCTTT

D gene: TRBD1
clone size: NA
V gene: TRBV19
J gene: TRBJ2-7
CDR3 protein: CASSINRDSSYEQYF
CDR3 DNA: TGTGCCAGTAGTATAAACAGGGACAGCTCCTACGAGCAGTACTTC

D gene: TRBD2
clone size: NA
V gene: TRBV5-6
J gene: TRBJ2-2
CDR3 protein: CASSLVGLAGTGELFF
CDR3 DNA: TGTGCCAGCAGCTTGGTGGGACTAGCGGGGACCGGGGAGCTGTTTTTT

D gene: NA
clone size: NA
V gene: TRBV25-1
J gene: TRBJ2-1
CDR3 protein: CASTLSRGSYNEQFF
CDR3 DNA: TGTGCCAGCACCCTCAGTAGGGGTTCCTACAATGAGCAGTTCTTC

D gene: NA
clone size: NA
V gene: TRBV2
J gene: TRBJ2-7
CDR3 protein: CASSESAGSYGYGQYF
CDR3 DNA: TGTGCCAGCAGTGAATCGGCGGGATCCTACGGGTACGGGCAGTACTTC

D gene: TRBD1
clone size: NA
V gene: TRBV18
J gene: TRBJ2-2
CDR3 protein: CASSLRQGSTGELFF
CDR3 DNA: TGTGCCAGCTCCCTCCGACAGGGATCGACCGGGGAGCTGTTTTTT

D gene: TRBD1
clone size: NA
V gene: TRBV6-5
J gene: TRBJ1-4
CDR3 protein: CASSLTGFNEKLFF
CDR3 DNA: TGTGCCAGCAGCCTGACAGGGTTTAATGAAAAACTGTTTTTT

D gene: NA
clone size: NA
V gene: TRBV30
J gene: TRBJ2-5
CDR3 protein: CAWTSRETQYF
CDR3 DNA: TGTGCCTGGACTAGTCGAGAGACCCAGTACTTC

D gene: NA
clone size: NA
V gene: TRBV29-1
J gene: TRBJ2-7
CDR3 protein: CSVEPGSASEQYF
CDR3 DNA: TGCAGCGTTGAACCGGGGTCAGCCTCCGAGCAGTACTTC

D gene: NA
clone size: NA
V gene: TRBV10-3
J gene: TRBJ2-1
CDR3 protein: CAISEGVAGQLIYSYNEQFF
CDR3 DNA: TGTGCCATCAGTGAAGGAGTGGCGGGACAGCTAATTTACTCCTACAATGAGCAGTTCTTC

D gene: NA
clone size: NA
V gene: TRBV5-1
J gene: TRBJ1-4
CDR3 protein: CASSSGGSTNEKLFF
CDR3 DNA: TGCGCCAGCAGCTCGGGGGGGTCAACTAATGAAAAACTGTTTTTT

D gene: TRBD1
clone size: NA
V gene: TRBV5-4
J gene: TRBJ2-3
CDR3 protein: CASSLGTGGETDTQYF
CDR3 DNA: TGTGCCAGCAGCCTTGGGACAGGGGGCGAGACAGATACGCAGTATTTT

D gene: TRBD2
clone size: NA
V gene: TRBV19
J gene: TRBJ2-1
CDR3 protein: CASSDGTSVPYNEQFF
CDR3 DNA: TGTGCCAGTAGTGACGGGACTAGCGTGCCCTACAATGAGCAGTTCTTC

D gene: TRBD1
clone size: NA
V gene: TRBV6-6
J gene: TRBJ2-1
CDR3 protein: CASMRTGGYNEQFF
CDR3 DNA: TGTGCCAGTATGCGGACAGGGGGTTACAATGAGCAGTTCTTC

D gene: TRBD1
clone size: NA
V gene: TRBV18
J gene: TRBJ2-3
CDR3 protein: CASSPGTESTDTQYF
CDR3 DNA: TGTGCCAGCTCACCTGGGACAGAGAGCACAGATACGCAGTATTTT

D gene: NA
clone size: NA
V gene: TRBV4-3
J gene: TRBJ2-6
CDR3 protein: CASSQDSSSGANVLTF
CDR3 DNA: TGCGCCAGCAGCCAAGATAGTTCCTCTGGGGCCAACGTCCTGACTTTC

D gene: NA
clone size: NA
V gene: TRBV6-1
J gene: TRBJ1-5
CDR3 protein: CASSKDRGQPQHF
CDR3 DNA: TGTGCCAGCAGTAAGGACCGGGGTCAGCCCCAGCATTTT

D gene: TRBD2
clone size: NA
V gene: TRBV4-2
J gene: TRBJ2-1
CDR3 protein: CASSPGGWGGPNSEQFF
CDR3 DNA: TGTGCCAGCAGCCCCGGGGGATGGGGAGGGCCTAACAGTGAGCAGTTCTTC

D gene: NA
clone size: medium-sized
V gene: TRBV27
J gene: TRBJ1-2
CDR3 protein: CASSLSQGLGYGYTF
CDR3 DNA: TGTGCCAGCAGTTTATCCCAGGGCTTGGGCTATGGCTACACCTTC

D gene: TRBD1
clone size: NA
V gene: TRBV6-1
J gene: TRBJ1-2
CDR3 protein: CASSGDAGGGYGYTF
CDR3 DNA: TGTGCCAGCAGTGGCGACGCAGGGGGAGGCTATGGCTACACCTTC

D gene: NA
clone size: NA
V gene: TRBV19
J gene: TRBJ1-4
CDR3 protein: CASSIGRGNEKLFF
CDR3 DNA: TGTGCCAGTAGTATCGGCAGGGGAAATGAAAAACTGTTTTTT

D gene: TRBD1
clone size: NA
V gene: TRBV5-1
J gene: TRBJ1-1
CDR3 protein: CASSLEGGNTEAFF
CDR3 DNA: TGCGCCAGCAGCTTGGAAGGGGGCAACACTGAAGCTTTCTTT

D gene: TRBD1
clone size: NA
V gene: TRBV19
J gene: TRBJ1-2
CDR3 protein: CASNTPQGINGYTF
CDR3 DNA: TGTGCCAGTAATACACCACAGGGGATCAATGGCTACACCTTC